The present entry profiles one T cell receptor (beta chain) with its context. Sequencing used immunoSEQ multiplex PCR; TCRdb keeps in-frame clones, though not all of them. The table includes some 390,000 clones, around nine tenths detected once. With V trimmed by 3 bases and J by 6 bases, 6 bases remained unmatched. The CDR3 runs to 15 residues. Germline values: CDR1 SGHRS, CDR2 YFSETQ. This sample was included in a study of blood T cell repertoires in COVID-19. Overall study: The samples span acute and convalescent COVID-19 from the United States, Italy and Spain.

In terms of age and location, participants ranged from roughly 18 to 89 years and lived in about two dozen US areas. Membership in each cohort depended on participant-reported clinical history. Sequencing was performed on PBMCs or T cells enriched from blood (not recorded which). V gene TRBV5-1 combines with J gene TRBJ1-4; 9 bases map to TRBD1. The clonotype was recovered from a woman under 40 who had recovered from COVID-19. The chain's CDR3 is CASSSNRGLDEKLFF. In nucleotides, the CDR3 is TGCGCCAGCAGCTCGAACAGGGGGCTTGATGAAAAACTGTTTTTT.